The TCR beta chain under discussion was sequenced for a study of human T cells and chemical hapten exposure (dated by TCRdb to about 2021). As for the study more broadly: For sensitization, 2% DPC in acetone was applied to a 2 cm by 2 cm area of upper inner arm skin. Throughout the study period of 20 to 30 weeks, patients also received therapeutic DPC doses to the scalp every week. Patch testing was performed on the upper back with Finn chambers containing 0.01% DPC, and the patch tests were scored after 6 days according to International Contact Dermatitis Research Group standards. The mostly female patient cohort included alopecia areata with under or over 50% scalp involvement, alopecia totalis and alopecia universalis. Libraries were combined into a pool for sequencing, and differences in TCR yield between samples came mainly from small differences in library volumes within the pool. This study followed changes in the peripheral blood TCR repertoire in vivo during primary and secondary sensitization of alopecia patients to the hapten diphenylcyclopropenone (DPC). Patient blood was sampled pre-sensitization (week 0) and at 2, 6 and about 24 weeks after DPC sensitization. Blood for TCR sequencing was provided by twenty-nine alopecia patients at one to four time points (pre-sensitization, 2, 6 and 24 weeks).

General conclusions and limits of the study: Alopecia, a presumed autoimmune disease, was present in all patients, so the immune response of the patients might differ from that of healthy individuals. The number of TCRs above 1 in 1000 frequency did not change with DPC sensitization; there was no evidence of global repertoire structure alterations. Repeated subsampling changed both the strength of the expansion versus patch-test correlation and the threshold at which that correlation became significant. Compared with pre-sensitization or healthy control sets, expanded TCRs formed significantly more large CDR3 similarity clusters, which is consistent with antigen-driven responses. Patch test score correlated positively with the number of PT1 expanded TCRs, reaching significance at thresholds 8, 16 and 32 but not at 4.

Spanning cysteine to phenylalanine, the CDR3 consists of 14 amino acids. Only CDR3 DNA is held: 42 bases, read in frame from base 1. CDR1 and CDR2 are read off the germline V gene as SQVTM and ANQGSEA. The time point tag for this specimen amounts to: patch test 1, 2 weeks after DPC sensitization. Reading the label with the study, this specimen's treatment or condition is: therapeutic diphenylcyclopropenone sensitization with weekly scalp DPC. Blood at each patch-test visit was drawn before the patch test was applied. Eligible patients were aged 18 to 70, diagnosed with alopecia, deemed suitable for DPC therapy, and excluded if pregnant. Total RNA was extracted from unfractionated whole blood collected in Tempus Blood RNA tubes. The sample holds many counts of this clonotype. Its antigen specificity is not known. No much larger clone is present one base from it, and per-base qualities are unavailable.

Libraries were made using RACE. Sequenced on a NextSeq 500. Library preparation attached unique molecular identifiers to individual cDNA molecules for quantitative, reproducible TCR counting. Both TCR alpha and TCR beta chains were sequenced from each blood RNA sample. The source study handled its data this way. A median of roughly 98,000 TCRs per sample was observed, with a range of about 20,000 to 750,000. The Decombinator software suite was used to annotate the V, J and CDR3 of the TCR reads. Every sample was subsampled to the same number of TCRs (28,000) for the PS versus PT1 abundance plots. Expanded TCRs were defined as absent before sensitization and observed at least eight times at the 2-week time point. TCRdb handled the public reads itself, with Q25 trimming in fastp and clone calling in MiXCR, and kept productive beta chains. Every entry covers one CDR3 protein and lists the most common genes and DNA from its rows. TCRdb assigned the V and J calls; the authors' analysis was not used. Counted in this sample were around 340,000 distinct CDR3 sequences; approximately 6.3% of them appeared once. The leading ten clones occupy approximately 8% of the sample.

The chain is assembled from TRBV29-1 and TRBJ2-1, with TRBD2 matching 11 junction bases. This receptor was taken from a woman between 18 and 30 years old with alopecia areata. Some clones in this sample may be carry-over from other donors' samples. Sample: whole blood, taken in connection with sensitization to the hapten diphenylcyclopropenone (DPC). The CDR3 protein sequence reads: CALAGGSTYNEQFF. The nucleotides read TGCGCCCTAGCGGGGGGTTCGACCTACAATGAGCAGTTCTTC.